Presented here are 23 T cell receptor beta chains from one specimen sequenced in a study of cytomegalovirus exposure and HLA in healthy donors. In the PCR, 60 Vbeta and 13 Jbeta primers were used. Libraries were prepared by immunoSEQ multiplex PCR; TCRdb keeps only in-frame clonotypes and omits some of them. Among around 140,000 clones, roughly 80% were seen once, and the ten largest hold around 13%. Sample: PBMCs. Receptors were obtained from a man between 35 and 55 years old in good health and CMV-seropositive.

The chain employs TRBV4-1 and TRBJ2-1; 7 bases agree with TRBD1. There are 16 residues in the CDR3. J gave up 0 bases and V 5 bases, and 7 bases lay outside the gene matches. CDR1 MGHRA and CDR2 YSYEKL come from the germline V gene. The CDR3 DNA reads TGCGCCAGCAGCAGCGACAGGGTAAGCTCCTACAATGAGCAGTTCTTC. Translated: CASSSDRVSSYNEQFF.

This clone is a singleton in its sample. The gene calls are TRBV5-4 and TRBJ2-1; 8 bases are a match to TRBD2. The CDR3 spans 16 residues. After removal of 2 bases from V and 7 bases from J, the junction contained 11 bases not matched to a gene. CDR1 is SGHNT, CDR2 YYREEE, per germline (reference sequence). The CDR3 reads CASSFEGNSGKNEQFF. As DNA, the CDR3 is TGTGCCAGCAGCTTTGAAGGGAATAGCGGGAAGAATGAGCAGTTCTTC.

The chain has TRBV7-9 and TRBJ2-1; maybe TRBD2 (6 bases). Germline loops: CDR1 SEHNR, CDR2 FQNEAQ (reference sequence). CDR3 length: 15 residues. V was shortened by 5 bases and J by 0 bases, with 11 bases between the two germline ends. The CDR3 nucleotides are TGTGCCAGCAGCAGATTAGCGGTCTCCTACAATGAGCAGTTCTTC. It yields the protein CASSRLAVSYNEQFF.

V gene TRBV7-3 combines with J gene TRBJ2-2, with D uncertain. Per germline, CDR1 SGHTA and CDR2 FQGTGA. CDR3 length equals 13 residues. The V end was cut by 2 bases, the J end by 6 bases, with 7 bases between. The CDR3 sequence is CASSLGQAGELFF. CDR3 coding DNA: TGTGCCAGCAGCTTAGGCCAGGCCGGGGAGCTGTTTTTT.

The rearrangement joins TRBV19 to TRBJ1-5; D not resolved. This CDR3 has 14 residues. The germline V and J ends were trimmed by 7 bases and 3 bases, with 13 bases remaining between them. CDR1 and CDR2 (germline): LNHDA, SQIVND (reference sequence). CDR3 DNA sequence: TGTGCCAGTAACCCAGGATGGGCCAATCAGCCCCAGCATTTT. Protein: CASNPGWANQPQHF.

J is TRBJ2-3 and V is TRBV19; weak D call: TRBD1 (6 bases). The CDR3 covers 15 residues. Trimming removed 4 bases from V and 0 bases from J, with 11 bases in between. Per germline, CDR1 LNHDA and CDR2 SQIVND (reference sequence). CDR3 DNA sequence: TGTGCCAGTAGTAGTTTAGGGGGAAGCACAGATACGCAGTATTTT. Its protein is CASSSLGGSTDTQYF.

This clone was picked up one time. The CDR3 reads CASRESFGNEQFF. CDR3 DNA sequence: TGTGCCAGCAGGGAGTCTTTTGGGAATGAGCAGTTCTTC. This chain connects TRBV6-5 to TRBJ2-1; D remains ambiguous. Germline CDR1 and CDR2: MNHEY and SVGAGI. The V and J ends lost 6 bases and 7 bases respectively, with 13 bases between them. The CDR3 consists of 13 residues.

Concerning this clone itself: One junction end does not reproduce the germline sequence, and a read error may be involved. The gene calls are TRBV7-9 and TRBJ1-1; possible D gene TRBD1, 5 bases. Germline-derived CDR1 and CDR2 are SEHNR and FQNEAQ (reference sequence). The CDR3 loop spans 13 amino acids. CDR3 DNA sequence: TGTTCCAGCAGCTTCCAGGGGAACACTGAAGCTTTCTTT. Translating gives CSSSFQGNTEAFF.

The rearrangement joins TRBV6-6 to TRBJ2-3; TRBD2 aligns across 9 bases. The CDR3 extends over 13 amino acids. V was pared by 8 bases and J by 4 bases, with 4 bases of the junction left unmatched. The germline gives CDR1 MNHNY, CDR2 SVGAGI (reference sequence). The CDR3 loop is CASCLAGADTQYF. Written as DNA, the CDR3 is TGTGCCAGCTGTTTAGCGGGAGCAGATACGCAGTATTTT.

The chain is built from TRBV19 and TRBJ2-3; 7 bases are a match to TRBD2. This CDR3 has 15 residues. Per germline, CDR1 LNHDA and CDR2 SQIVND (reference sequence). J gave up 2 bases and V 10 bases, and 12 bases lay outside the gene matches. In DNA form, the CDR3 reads TGTGCCAACAACCCCACGGCGGGGGTCACAGATACGCAGTATTTT. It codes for CANNPTAGVTDTQYF.

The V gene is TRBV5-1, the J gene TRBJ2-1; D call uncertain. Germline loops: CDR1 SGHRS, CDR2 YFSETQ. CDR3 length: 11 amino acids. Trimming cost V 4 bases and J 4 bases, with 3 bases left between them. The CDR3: CASSLYNEQFF. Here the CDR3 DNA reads TGCGCCAGCAGCCTGTACAATGAGCAGTTCTTC.

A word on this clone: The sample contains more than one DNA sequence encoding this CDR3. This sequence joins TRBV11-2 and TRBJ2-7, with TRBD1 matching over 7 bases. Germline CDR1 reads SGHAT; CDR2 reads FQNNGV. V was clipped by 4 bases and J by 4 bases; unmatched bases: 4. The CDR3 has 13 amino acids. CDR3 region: CASSYRTGYEQYF. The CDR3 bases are TGTGCCAGCAGCTACCGGACAGGATACGAGCAGTACTTC.

The DNA of the CDR3 is TGTGCCAGCAGCTTGGTGCTTTTGCGGGAGGTCGATGAGCAGTTCTTC. Protein: CASSLVLLREVDEQFF. The chain combines TRBV5-4 with TRBJ2-1, with 8 bases identical to TRBD2. The junction had 10 bases not matched to a gene; V was cut back by 0 bases and J by 8 bases. CDR3 length equals 16 residues. Germline loops: CDR1 SGHNT, CDR2 YYREEE (reference sequence).

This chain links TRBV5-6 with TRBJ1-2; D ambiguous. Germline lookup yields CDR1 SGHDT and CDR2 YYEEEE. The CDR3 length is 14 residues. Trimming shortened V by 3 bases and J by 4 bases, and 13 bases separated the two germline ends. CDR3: CASSWNSFGYGYTF. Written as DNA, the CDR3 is TGTGCCAGCAGCTGGAACAGCTTCGGCTATGGCTACACCTTC.

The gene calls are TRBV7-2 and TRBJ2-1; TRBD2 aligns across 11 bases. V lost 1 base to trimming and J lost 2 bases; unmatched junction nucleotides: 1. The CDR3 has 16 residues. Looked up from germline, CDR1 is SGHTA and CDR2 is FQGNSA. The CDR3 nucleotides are TGTGCCAGCAGCTTAGTGGGACTAGCGGCCTACAATGAGCAGTTCTTC. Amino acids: CASSLVGLAAYNEQFF.

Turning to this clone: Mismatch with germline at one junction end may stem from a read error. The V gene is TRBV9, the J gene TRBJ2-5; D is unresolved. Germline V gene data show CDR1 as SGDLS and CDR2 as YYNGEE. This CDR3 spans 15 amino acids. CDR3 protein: CVSSVGNPPQETQYF. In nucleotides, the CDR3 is TGTGTCAGCAGCGTAGGTAATCCTCCCCAGGAGACCCAGTACTTC.

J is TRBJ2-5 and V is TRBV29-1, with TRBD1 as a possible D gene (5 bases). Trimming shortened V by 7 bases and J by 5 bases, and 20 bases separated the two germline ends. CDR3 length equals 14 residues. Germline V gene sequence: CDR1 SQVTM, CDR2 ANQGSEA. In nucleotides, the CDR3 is TGCAGCGCCGAAGATCCAGGGCGCTGGGAGACCCAGTACTTC. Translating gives CSAEDPGRWETQYF.

The CDR3 is CASSIVTSGRREQYF. CDR3 nucleotide sequence: TGTGCCAGTAGTATCGTCACTAGCGGGCGTCGCGAGCAGTACTTC. This chain uses TRBV19 with TRBJ2-7; 9 bases map to TRBD2. This CDR3 spans 15 amino acids. Germline V CDR1 and CDR2: LNHDA, SQIVND (reference sequence). With 3 bases clipped from V and 6 bases from J, the junction kept 9 bases outside the gene matches.

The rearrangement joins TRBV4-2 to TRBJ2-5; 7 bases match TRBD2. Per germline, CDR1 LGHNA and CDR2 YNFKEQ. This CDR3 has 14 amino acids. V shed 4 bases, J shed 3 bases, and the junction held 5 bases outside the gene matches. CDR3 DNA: TGTGCCAGCAGCCGCCGGGCGGGAGAAGAGACCCAGTACTTC. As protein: CASSRRAGEETQYF.

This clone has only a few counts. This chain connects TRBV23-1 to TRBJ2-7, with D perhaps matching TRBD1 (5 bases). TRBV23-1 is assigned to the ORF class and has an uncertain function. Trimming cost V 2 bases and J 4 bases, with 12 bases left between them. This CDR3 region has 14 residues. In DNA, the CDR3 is TGCGCCAGCAGTCAAAACAGGTGGGTTTACGAGCAGTACTTC. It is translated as CASSQNRWVYEQYF.

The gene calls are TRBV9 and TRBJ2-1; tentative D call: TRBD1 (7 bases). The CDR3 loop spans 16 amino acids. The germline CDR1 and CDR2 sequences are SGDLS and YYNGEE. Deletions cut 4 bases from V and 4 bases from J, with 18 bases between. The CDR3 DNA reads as TGTGCCAGCAGCCCACCTGGGGCAGGGGGGTACAATGAGCAGTTCTTC. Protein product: CASSPPGAGGYNEQFF.

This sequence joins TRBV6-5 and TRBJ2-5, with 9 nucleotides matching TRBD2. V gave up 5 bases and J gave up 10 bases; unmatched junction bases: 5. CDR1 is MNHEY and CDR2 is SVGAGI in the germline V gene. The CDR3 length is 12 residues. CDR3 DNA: TGTGCCAGCAGTCAGAGCGGGAGGATCCAGTACTTC. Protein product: CASSQSGRIQYF.

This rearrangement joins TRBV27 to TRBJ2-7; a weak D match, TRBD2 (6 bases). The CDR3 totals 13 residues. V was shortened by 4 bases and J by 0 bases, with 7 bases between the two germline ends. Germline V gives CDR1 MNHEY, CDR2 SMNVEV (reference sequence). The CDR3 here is CASSWDSSYEQYF. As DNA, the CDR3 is TGTGCCAGCAGTTGGGACTCCTCCTACGAGCAGTACTTC.